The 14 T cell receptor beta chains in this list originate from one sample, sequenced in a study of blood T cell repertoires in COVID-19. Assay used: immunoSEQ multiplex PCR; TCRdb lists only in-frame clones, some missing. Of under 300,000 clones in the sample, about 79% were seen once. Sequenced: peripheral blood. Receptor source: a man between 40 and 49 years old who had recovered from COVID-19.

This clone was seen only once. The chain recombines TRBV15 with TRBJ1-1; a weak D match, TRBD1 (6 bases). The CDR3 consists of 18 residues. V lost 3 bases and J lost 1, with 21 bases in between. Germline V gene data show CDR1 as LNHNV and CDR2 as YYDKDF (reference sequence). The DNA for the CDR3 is TGTGCCACCAGCAGCACCATTACAGGGTTTGACGCGAACACTGAAGCTTTCTTT. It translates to CATSSTITGFDANTEAFF.

CDR3 bases: TGTGCCACCAGTGATCCCCTCCGGACAGGTGGGCCAGATGAGCAGTTCTTC. Translating it yields CATSDPLRTGGPDEQFF. This chain connects TRBV24-1 to TRBJ2-1, with 7 bases identical to TRBD1. The ends lost 3 bases at V and 8 bases at J; junction bases unmatched: 15. Per the germline V gene, CDR1 is KGHDR and CDR2 is SFDVKD. The CDR3 loop spans 17 amino acids.

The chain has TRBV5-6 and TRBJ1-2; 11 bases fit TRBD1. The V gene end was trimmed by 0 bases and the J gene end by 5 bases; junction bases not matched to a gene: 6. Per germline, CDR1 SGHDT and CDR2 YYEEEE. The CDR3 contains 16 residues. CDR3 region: CASSLGWTGGDYGYTF. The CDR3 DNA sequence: TGTGCCAGCAGCTTGGGCTGGACAGGGGGCGATTATGGCTACACCTTC.

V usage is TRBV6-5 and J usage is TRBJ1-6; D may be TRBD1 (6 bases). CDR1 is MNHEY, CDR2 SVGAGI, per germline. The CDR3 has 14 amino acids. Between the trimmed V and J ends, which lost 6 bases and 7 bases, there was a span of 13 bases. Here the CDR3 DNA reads TGTGCCAGCAGCCGGGACACATTAAATTCACCCCTCCACTTT. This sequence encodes CASSRDTLNSPLHF.

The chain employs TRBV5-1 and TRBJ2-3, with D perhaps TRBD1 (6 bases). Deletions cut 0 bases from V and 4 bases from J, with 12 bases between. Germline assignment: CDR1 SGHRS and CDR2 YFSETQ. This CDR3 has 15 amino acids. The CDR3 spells CASSLGGPPPDTQYF. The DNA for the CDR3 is TGCGCCAGCAGCTTGGGGGGGCCTCCACCAGATACGCAGTATTTT.

CDR3 amino acids: CASSANQGSSTEAFF. In DNA form, the CDR3 reads TGTGCCAGCAGCGCCAATCAGGGGTCAAGCACTGAAGCTTTCTTT. This sequence joins TRBV9 and TRBJ1-1; D is possibly TRBD1 (6 bases). The germline CDR1 and CDR2 sequences are SGDLS and YYNGEE. CDR3 size: 15 residues. V lost 3 bases and J 4 bases, leaving 16 bases between the germline ends.

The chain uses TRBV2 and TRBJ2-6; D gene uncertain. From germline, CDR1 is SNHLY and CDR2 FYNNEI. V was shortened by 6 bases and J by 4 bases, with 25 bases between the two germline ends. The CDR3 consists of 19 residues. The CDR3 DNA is TGTGCCAGCAGGGTCCCAATGGCCCCTTCTCTTTCAGGGGCCAACGTCCTGACTTTC. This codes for CASRVPMAPSLSGANVLTF.

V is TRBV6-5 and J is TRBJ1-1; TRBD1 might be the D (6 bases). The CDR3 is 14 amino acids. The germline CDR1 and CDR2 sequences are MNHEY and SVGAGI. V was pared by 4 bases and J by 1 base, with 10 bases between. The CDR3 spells CASSSGQRNTEAFF. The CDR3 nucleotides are TGTGCCAGCAGTTCCGGACAGAGGAACACTGAAGCTTTCTTT.

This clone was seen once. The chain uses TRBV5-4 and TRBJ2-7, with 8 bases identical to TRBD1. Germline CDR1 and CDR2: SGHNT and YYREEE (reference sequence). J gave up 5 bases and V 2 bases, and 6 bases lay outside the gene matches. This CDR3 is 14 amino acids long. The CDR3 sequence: CASSFRGRLDEQYF. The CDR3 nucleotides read TGTGCCAGCAGCTTCAGGGGGCGCCTTGACGAGCAGTACTTC.

This CDR3 is CASTSGANGANVLTF. DNA for the CDR3: TGTGCCAGTACATCAGGGGCGAACGGGGCCAACGTCCTGACTTTC. The rearrangement uses TRBV19 and TRBJ2-6; TRBD1 is a possible D gene (6 bases). CDR1 LNHDA and CDR2 SQIVND come from the germline V gene (reference sequence). V was shortened by 7 bases and J by 4 bases, with 14 bases between the two germline ends. This CDR3 is built from 15 residues.

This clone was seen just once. The CDR3 protein is CASMKGTGKTEAFF. The DNA for the CDR3 is TGTGCCAGCATGAAAGGGACAGGGAAAACTGAAGCTTTCTTT. The chain carries TRBV2 and TRBJ1-1; TRBD1 aligns across 9 bases. The ends lost 7 bases at V and 5 bases at J; junction bases unmatched: 8. The CDR3 sequence is 14 residues long. Germline V gene sequence: CDR1 SNHLY, CDR2 FYNNEI.

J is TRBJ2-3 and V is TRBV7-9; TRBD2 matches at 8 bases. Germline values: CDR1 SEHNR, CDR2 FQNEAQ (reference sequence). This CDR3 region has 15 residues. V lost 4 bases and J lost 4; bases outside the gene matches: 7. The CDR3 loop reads CASSSGGLVADTQYF. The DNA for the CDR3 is TGTGCCAGCAGCTCCGGGGGACTAGTGGCAGATACGCAGTATTTT.

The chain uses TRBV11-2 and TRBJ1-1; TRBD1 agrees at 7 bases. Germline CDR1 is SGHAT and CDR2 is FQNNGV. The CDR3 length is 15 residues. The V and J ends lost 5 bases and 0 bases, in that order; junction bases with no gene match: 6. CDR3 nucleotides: TGTGCCAGCAGCGCAATAAGGGGGCTGAACACTGAAGCTTTCTTT. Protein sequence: CASSAIRGLNTEAFF.

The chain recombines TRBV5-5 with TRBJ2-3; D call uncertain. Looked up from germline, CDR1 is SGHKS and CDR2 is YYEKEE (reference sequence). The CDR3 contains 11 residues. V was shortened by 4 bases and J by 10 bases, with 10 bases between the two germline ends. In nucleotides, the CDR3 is TGTGCCAGCAGCCCCTATCCCCCGCAGTATTTT. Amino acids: CASSPYPPQYF.